The T cell receptor beta chain under discussion was sequenced for a study of blood T cell repertoires in COVID-19 (dated by TCRdb to 2019 to 2021). Regarding the complete study: Collaborator samples came from the United States, Italy and Spain and covered acute and convalescent phases of COVID-19. The repertoires were released in a freely available public database intended as a resource for research on the immune response to SARS-CoV-2. The samples were drawn from two sources: the first 160 participants of the ongoing ImmuneRACE study, and fewer than 1,500 subjects contributed by 6 global collaborators. Deeply sampled blood TCRbeta repertoires from subjects exposed to, actively infected with, or recovered from COVID-19 were included in the dataset. The material from the prospective study consisted of cDNA or gDNA derived from T cells, B-cell-depleted T cells, or PBMCs. A de-identified subject ID, COVID-19 status, age in years and sex were almost always included in the sample metadata. Where HLA class I and class II types were available, the types were taken from metadata supplied by the sample provider, not from assay-based typing. General conclusions and limits of the study: How much clinical and demographic metadata was included differed by source and by participant, and the metadata was provided uncurated.

Taken from cysteine to phenylalanine, the CDR3 has 17 residues. The only DNA kept is the CDR3, 51 bases in frame from the first base. The CDR1 and CDR2 encoded by the germline V gene are LGHNA and YSLEER. V is trimmed back by 0 bases and J by 6 bases, and the junction contains 7 bases that no gene match accounts for. TCRbeta CDR3 regions were amplified from genomic DNA by means of the immunoSEQ Assay, a bias-controlled multiplex PCR. The study's processing was this. The number of nucleated cells in each sample was estimated by amplification of reference gene primers within the assay. To quantify the absolute abundance of each unique TCRbeta CDR3 rearrangement, sequence reads were collapsed and filtered. For each sample, productive Simpson clonality was calculated by taking the square root of Simpson's diversity index across productive rearrangements. Drawn from immuneACCESS, this table holds only the in-frame rearrangements with V and J called that TCRdb kept. Clones are partly lost; checked studies trace under half to an unresolved V gene and leave the rest unexplained. V and J calls plus clone size are reproduced from that table; the DNA served to infer D and trimming. Across this sample there are 25,000 to 40,000 clones, with roughly 90% seen only once. Roughly an eighth of the sample comes from the top ten.

Each collaborating institution followed its own protocols to collect whole blood in K2EDTA tubes. For TCRbeta analysis, collaborator samples were shipped as frozen whole blood, as isolated PBMCs, or as DNA extracted from either sample type. Notes on this clone: No antigen is known for it. Qualities for individual bases were not recorded, and no much larger clone is one base off.

The source of this sequence is a human donor with active COVID-19. The donor label of this sample is uncertain. The V gene is TRBV4-3 and the J gene is TRBJ2-3; the junction holds 12 bases that match TRBD2. Source material: peripheral blood. The nucleotide sequence is TGCGCCAGCAGCCAAGATTGGGCTAGCGGGGGGGTGGATACGCAGTATTTT. This codes for CASSQDWASGGVDTQYF.